These 24 T cell receptor beta chains originate from one sample sequenced in a study of blood T cell repertoires in COVID-19. Sequenced by immunoSEQ multiplex PCR; TCRdb stores in-frame clones only, minus some. The sample contains some 140,000 clones, 70% to 80% of which appear only once. Specimen: peripheral blood. The origin of the receptors is a human donor in a cohort sampled during active COVID-19.

The rearrangement links TRBV18 to TRBJ1-5, with TRBD1 identical over 7 bases. CDR1 KGHSH and CDR2 LQKENI come from the germline V gene. This CDR3 is 14 amino acids long. V lost 6 bases, J lost 2 bases, and 4 bases stayed unmatched. The CDR3 DNA reads as TGTGCCAGCTCCCTCGACAGGGGCAATCAGCCCCAGCATTTT. Translated, it gives CASSLDRGNQPQHF. Drawing the rest from reference TRBV18 and TRBJ1-5, the complete variable domain is NAGVMQNPRHLVRRRGQEARLRCSPMKGHSHVYWYRQLPEEGLKFMVYLQKENIIDESGMPKERFSAEFPKEGPSILRIQQVVRGDSAAYFCASSLDRGNQPQHFGDGTRLSIL.

This clone has just one count. The chain uses TRBV18 and TRBJ1-2, with a possible D match to TRBD1 (6 bases). Germline loops: CDR1 KGHSH, CDR2 LQKENI. The ends were cut back, 3 bases at V and 1 base at J, with 15 bases in the middle. There are 16 residues in the CDR3. In nucleotides, the CDR3 is TGTGCCAGCTCACCTGGGACATCCACGGGTAACTATGGCTACACCTTC. Residues: CASSPGTSTGNYGYTF.

The V and J genes are TRBV6-6 and TRBJ2-7; 15 nucleotides agree with TRBD2. The CDR3 has 15 amino acids. CDR1 and CDR2 from the germline V gene are MNHNY and SVGAGI (reference sequence). Trimming removed 2 bases from V and 6 bases from J; junction bases left unmatched: 2. Here the CDR3 reads CASSYVGLAGGEQYF. CDR3 DNA sequence: TGTGCCAGCAGTTACGTGGGACTAGCGGGGGGCGAGCAGTACTTC.

J is TRBJ1-2 and V is TRBV9; D possibly corresponds to TRBD1 (6 bases). Germline V lookup: CDR1 SGDLS, CDR2 YYNGEE. Trimming left V 0 bases short and J 5 bases short, with 11 bases between. This CDR3 has 14 residues. As DNA, the CDR3 is TGTGCCAGCAGCGTAGACGGGGGGCAGTATGGCTACACCTTC. Protein sequence: CASSVDGGQYGYTF. Full variable domain (missing parts from reference TRBV9 and TRBJ1-2): DSGVTQTPKHLITATGQRVTLRCSPRSGDLSVYWYQQSLDQGLQFLIQYYNGEERAKGNILERFSAQQFPDLHSELNLSSLELGDSALYFCASSVDGGQYGYTFGSGTRLTVV.

The chain joins TRBV2 to TRBJ1-4, with D maybe TRBD1 (5 bases). Germline V gene lookup returns CDR1 SNHLY and CDR2 FYNNEI. Between the trimmed V and J ends, which lost 6 bases and 8 bases, there was a span of 13 bases. CDR3 length: 13 residues. The CDR3 sequence is CASSAGFGEKLFF. CDR3 bases: TGTGCCAGCAGCGCAGGGTTTGGGGAAAAACTGTTTTTT.

V usage is TRBV2 and J usage is TRBJ2-7, with D uncertain. Germline lookup yields CDR1 SNHLY and CDR2 FYNNEI. This CDR3 is 12 amino acids long. V lost 6 bases and J lost 4, with 10 bases in between. CDR3: CASSAQEYEQYF. CDR3 sequence (DNA): TGTGCCAGCAGCGCGCAAGAATACGAGCAGTACTTC.

This chain links TRBV5-4 with TRBJ2-5, with 7 bases matching TRBD2. CDR1 is SGHNT and CDR2 is YYREEE in the germline V gene (reference sequence). The CDR3 contains 15 residues. Trimming took 3 bases from V and 6 from J; bases not matched to a gene: 11. Here the CDR3 reads CASSSPLGSGQTQYF. CDR3 sequence (DNA): TGTGCCAGCAGCTCTCCTTTAGGTAGCGGGCAGACCCAGTACTTC.

The chain recombines TRBV3-1 (or the pseudogene TRBV3-2) with TRBJ1-2; TRBD1 matches at 9 bases. After removal of 2 bases from V and 8 bases from J, the junction contained 6 bases not matched to a gene. The CDR3 length is 14 residues. The germline gives CDR1 LGHDT, CDR2 YNNKEL (reference sequence). The DNA of the CDR3 is TGTGCCAGCAGCCAACGGGACAGGGTTTGGGGCTACACCTTC. The encoded protein is CASSQRDRVWGYTF.

The chain employs TRBV27 and TRBJ2-7, with D unclear. Trimming removed 4 bases at V and 2 bases at J, with 6 bases between. The CDR3 has 12 amino acids. The germline V gene encodes CDR1 MNHEY and CDR2 SMNVEV (reference sequence). The DNA of the CDR3 is TGTGCCAGCAGTTCCACAACCTACGAGCAGTACTTC. Translation gives CASSSTTYEQYF.

This sequence joins TRBV24-1 and TRBJ1-1, with 8 bases fitting TRBD1. Looked up from germline, CDR1 is KGHDR and CDR2 is SFDVKD. With V trimmed by 5 bases and J by 2 bases, 9 bases remained unmatched. CDR3 length equals 16 residues. CDR3 protein: CATSGRDRSENTEAFF. CDR3 coding DNA: TGTGCCACCAGTGGCCGGGACAGGAGCGAAAACACTGAAGCTTTCTTT.

The J gene is TRBJ2-3, the V gene TRBV6-5, with D tentatively TRBD1 (5 bases). Per the germline V gene, CDR1 is MNHEY and CDR2 is SVGAGI. This CDR3 is 14 amino acids long. V lost 5 bases and J lost 0, with 9 bases in between. The chain's CDR3 is CASSRGPSTDTQYF. CDR3 nucleotides: TGTGCCAGCAGTAGGGGCCCGAGCACAGATACGCAGTATTTT.

The rearrangement uses TRBV25-1 and TRBJ2-7; 8 bases are a match to TRBD1. V was clipped by 2 bases and J by 3 bases; unmatched bases: 15. The germline V gene has CDR1 MGHDK and CDR2 SYGVNS. The CDR3 consists of 18 residues. In DNA form, the CDR3 reads TGTGCCAGCAGTGAAGGTGACAGGGGTAGTGGAATTCGCTACGAGCAGTACTTC. Encoded protein: CASSEGDRGSGIRYEQYF.

This rearrangement joins TRBV19 to TRBJ2-7; 8 positions match TRBD1. V dropped 6 bases and J dropped 2; count of bases not matched to a gene: 3. The CDR3 runs to 13 residues. Germline V gene data show CDR1 as LNHDA and CDR2 as SQIVND (reference sequence). The CDR3 nucleotides read TGTGCCAGTAGCCCGACAGGGGCCTACGAGCAGTACTTC. It specifies CASSPTGAYEQYF.

This clone was seen only once. CDR3 region: CASSFWTGGLSNQPQHF. The CDR3 DNA reads TGTGCCAGCAGTTTCTGGACAGGGGGACTTAGCAATCAGCCCCAGCATTTT. This rearrangement joins TRBV27 to TRBJ1-5; 10 nucleotides agree with TRBD1. The CDR3 contains 17 residues. Germline V CDR1 and CDR2: MNHEY, SMNVEV (reference sequence). J lost 0 bases, V lost 3 bases, and 5 bases had no gene match.

J is TRBJ1-1 and V is TRBV2, with 7 bases that match TRBD1. This CDR3 spans 15 amino acids. The V gene end was trimmed by 6 bases and the J gene end by 4 bases; junction bases not matched to a gene: 11. Germline V gene lookup returns CDR1 SNHLY and CDR2 FYNNEI. This CDR3 reads CASRGGRGWSTEAFF. CDR3 in DNA: TGTGCCAGCAGAGGGGGCCGGGGATGGAGCACTGAAGCTTTCTTT.

The chain links TRBV5-8 to TRBJ1-1; 9 nucleotides agree with TRBD1. Per germline, CDR1 SGHTS and CDR2 YDEGEE. The CDR3 is 14 residues long. J gave up 1 base and V 4 bases, and 2 bases lay outside the gene matches. The CDR3 protein is CASSKDRGNTEAFF. For the CDR3, the DNA is TGTGCCAGCAGCAAGGACAGGGGGAACACTGAAGCTTTCTTT.

The chain couples TRBV30 to TRBJ1-1; TRBD1 matches 10 bases. Germline values: CDR1 GTSNPN, CDR2 SVGIG (reference sequence). This CDR3 region has 14 residues. The J segment lost 4 bases and the V segment lost 3 bases, leaving 5 bases of the junction unmatched. Here the CDR3 DNA reads TGTGCCTGGAGCTTCGGGACAGGGGTCACTGAAGCTTTCTTT. Amino acid sequence: CAWSFGTGVTEAFF.

The chain has TRBV6-5 and TRBJ1-1, with D unresolved. Germline V gene lookup returns CDR1 MNHEY and CDR2 SVGAGI. With 2 bases removed from V and 1 base from J, the gap between germline ends came to 8 bases. This CDR3 comprises 14 residues. The CDR3 here is CASSYVRGNTEAFF. The CDR3 DNA sequence: TGTGCCAGCAGTTACGTGCGGGGGAACACTGAAGCTTTCTTT.

This chain connects TRBV14 to TRBJ2-4; TRBD1 is a possible D gene (7 bases). Germline CDR1 is SGHDN and CDR2 is FVKESK. The CDR3 totals 16 residues. V dropped 4 bases and J dropped 6 bases, with 19 bases sitting between them. CDR3 DNA: TGTGCCAGCAGCCCCACGCAGGGGGGCGCGGGAAACATTCAGTACTTC. Amino acid sequence: CASSPTQGGAGNIQYF. Supplemented by reference TRBV14 and TRBJ2-4, the full variable domain reads EAGVTQFPSHSVIEKGQTVTLRCDPISGHDNLYWYRRVMGKEIKFLLHFVKESKQDESGMPNNRFLAERTGGTYSTLKVQPAELEDSGVYFCASSPTQGGAGNIQYFGAGTRLSVL.

The rearrangement links TRBV5-1 to TRBJ2-2; 8 bases line up with TRBD2. The CDR3 sequence is 18 residues long. The germline gives CDR1 SGHRS, CDR2 YFSETQ. V dropped 4 bases and J dropped 0; count of bases not matched to a gene: 11. CDR3 DNA: TGCGCCAGCAGCCCTACCGGGGGGGTGATCCCGAACACCGGGGAGCTGTTTTTT. Its translation: CASSPTGGVIPNTGELFF. The whole variable domain, filled in from reference TRBV5-1 and TRBJ2-2, reads KAGVTQTPRYLIKTRGQQVTLSCSPISGHRSVSWYQQTPGQGLQFLFEYFSETQRNKGNFPGRFSGRQFSNSRSEMNVSTLELGDSALYLCASSPTGGVIPNTGELFFGEGSRLTVL.

This clone was seen repeatedly, ten times or more. The gene calls are TRBV7-9 and TRBJ1-6; a possible D gene is TRBD1 (5 bases). From germline, CDR1 is SEHNR and CDR2 FQNEAQ (reference sequence). Trimming shortened V by 4 bases and J by 4 bases, and 11 bases separated the two germline ends. The CDR3 contains 15 residues. CDR3 in amino acids: CASSSPGSYNSPLHF. The CDR3 nucleotides read TGTGCCAGCAGCTCGCCAGGGTCTTATAATTCACCCCTCCACTTT.

J is TRBJ1-5 and V is TRBV6-5; D remains unclear. Germline lookup yields CDR1 MNHEY and CDR2 SVGAGI. The CDR3 is made up of 14 amino acids. V lost 10 bases and J 0 bases, leaving 13 bases between the germline ends. The CDR3 DNA reads as TGTGCCATTCGAGACACGTATAGCAATCAGCCCCAGCATTTT. Protein product: CAIRDTYSNQPQHF.

The chain combines TRBV19 with TRBJ1-5; D is unclear. The germline V gene encodes CDR1 LNHDA and CDR2 SQIVND (reference sequence). The CDR3 totals 15 residues. V was clipped by 7 bases and J by 5 bases, with 18 bases between them. The CDR3 nucleotides are TGTGCCAGTATCAAGCGGGCGCAGGTGGATCAGCCCCAGCATTTT. Protein sequence: CASIKRAQVDQPQHF.

This chain connects TRBV20-1 to TRBJ2-1, with unresolved D. Looked up from germline, CDR1 is DFQATT and CDR2 is SNEGSKA (reference sequence). This CDR3 is 11 amino acids long. The germline V and J ends were trimmed by 3 bases and 5 bases, with 5 bases remaining between them. The CDR3 loop reads CSARFDNEQFF. In nucleotides, the CDR3 is TGCAGTGCTAGGTTCGACAATGAGCAGTTCTTC.